The following is a TCR beta chain sequence with its context. What it recognizes is unknown. Little can be read into the size of this beta chain, an off-target read in a library designed for alpha chains. The data derive from a study of spatial heterogeneity in lung cancer. On the study more broadly: In tumor regions, TCR transcript counts tracked strongly with a T cell module score from matched bulk RNA-seq.

Time point specified: sample taken at primary tumor resection. The donors comprised about 65 untreated early-stage non-small cell lung cancer patients. The input material, whole RNA from tumor, nontumor lung or frozen PBMC, was sequenced unsorted. General observations from the study: Counts of expanded alpha and beta TCRs within tumors tracked the tumor nonsynonymous mutation count.

TCRdb reprocessed the 5' RACE reads via MiXCR and lists one record per CDR3 protein. The repertoire has 440 or so distinct CDR3 sequences, under 12% of them found once; the top ten carry approximately 71%. CDR1 and CDR2 from the germline V gene are MNHEY and SMNVEV (reference sequence). CDR3 length: 15 amino acids. The J segment lost 13 bases and the V segment lost 0 bases, leaving 6 bases of the junction unmatched. The rearrangement links TRBV27 to TRBJ1-6; 10 positions match TRBD1. The source is a male donor with early-stage non-small cell lung cancer. The sample was lung tumor tissue, taken at surgery. The CDR3 spells CASSLSSTGGGPLHF. The CDR3 DNA reads TGTGCCAGCAGTTTATCGTCGACAGGGGGCGGCCCCCTCCACTTT.